The 14 T cell receptor beta chains below were found in one sample sequenced in a study of a mutant IDH1 vaccine in newly diagnosed glioma (dated by TCRdb to 2020 to 2022). The protocol used for the library was the immunoSEQ multiplex PCR assay. Imported from immuneACCESS, the table was reduced by TCRdb to in-frame sequences with V and J called. These copies leave out some clones; in studies compared against another copy, an unresolved V gene accounts for under half, and the cause of the remainder is not known. A total of some 33,000 clones appear in this sample, approximately 79% of them only once. Roughly 10% of the sample is held by the ten biggest clonotypes. No antigen is known for these receptors. What this sample's time point label stands for: week 35, safety follow-up. Every vaccine dose consisted of 300 ug of a 20-mer mutant IDH1 peptide in Montanide, administered subcutaneously together with topical imiquimod.

This sample comprised PBMCs, obtained from a glioma patient whose treatment included an IDH1 peptide vaccine. The receptor set was obtained from a young woman with glioma. Some clones in this sample may be carry-over from other donors' samples.

The rearrangement uses TRBV6-1 and TRBJ2-6; D is perhaps TRBD1 (6 bases). V was trimmed by 2 bases and J by 0 bases, leaving 11 bases between them. The germline CDR1 and CDR2 sequences are MNHNS and SASEGT. The CDR3 spans 17 residues. The CDR3, as DNA: TGTGCCAGCAGTGAACAGGGGCCAGGCTCTGGGGCCAACGTCCTGACTTTC. Amino acids: CASSEQGPGSGANVLTF.

This clone was detected a few times. The chain joins TRBV19 to TRBJ2-4; weak D call: TRBD1 (5 bases). The CDR3 is made up of 15 amino acids. CDR1 and CDR2 from the germline V gene are LNHDA and SQIVND (reference sequence). Trimming left V 0 bases short and J 4 bases short, with 10 bases between. The CDR3 nucleotides read TGTGCCAGTAGTATAGATGGTACAGGTAAAAACATTCAGTACTTC. It codes for CASSIDGTGKNIQYF. Based on the CDR3 plus reference TRBV19 and TRBJ2-4, the full variable domain is DGGITQSPKYLFRKEGQNVTLSCEQNLNHDAMYWYRQDPGQGLRLIYYSQIVNDFQKGDIAEGYSVSREKKESFPLTVTSAQKNPTAFYLCASSIDGTGKNIQYFGAGTRLSVL.

The genes are TRBV29-1 and TRBJ2-7; no definite D call. Germline CDR1 is SQVTM and CDR2 is ANQGSEA. The V end was cut by 0 bases, the J end by 0 bases, with 6 bases between. CDR3 length equals 13 residues. The CDR3: CSVEDPSSYEQYF. In nucleotides, the CDR3 is TGCAGCGTTGAAGATCCAAGCTCCTACGAGCAGTACTTC.

The genes are TRBV28 and TRBJ2-7; D is uncertain. CDR1 MDHEN and CDR2 SYDVKM come from the germline V gene. The V gene lost 6 bases and the J gene lost 7 bases, with 7 bases spanning the gap. CDR3 length: 10 residues. This CDR3 reads CASSLEEQYF. The CDR3 nucleotides read TGTGCCAGCAGCCTAGAAGAGCAGTACTTC.

This chain uses TRBV18 with TRBJ2-2, with D possibly being TRBD2 (6 bases). The CDR3 contains 15 residues. Trimming cost V 0 bases and J 4 bases, with 9 bases left between them. Per the germline V gene, CDR1 is KGHSH and CDR2 is LQKENI. CDR3 region: CASSPPRGGTGELFF. In nucleotides, the CDR3 is TGTGCCAGCTCACCACCGCGGGGTGGCACCGGGGAGCTGTTTTTT.

The rearrangement uses TRBV5-1 and TRBJ1-2; TRBD1 might be the D (5 bases). The V and J ends lost 1 base and 1 base respectively, with 11 bases between them. In germline, CDR1 is SGHRS, CDR2 YFSETQ. This CDR3 comprises 15 residues. The CDR3 DNA follows: TGCGCCAGCAGCTTGCAGGGCTTGGGTAACTATGGCTACACCTTC. This gives the protein CASSLQGLGNYGYTF.

J is TRBJ2-2 and V is TRBV19, with 7 nucleotides matching TRBD2. The ends lost 5 bases at V and 7 bases at J; junction bases unmatched: 10. This CDR3 region has 15 residues. Germline values: CDR1 LNHDA, CDR2 SQIVND (reference sequence). This chain's CDR3 is CASSDAGPGGGELFF. The DNA of the CDR3 is TGTGCCAGTAGTGACGCCGGGCCGGGGGGCGGGGAGCTGTTTTTT.

The rearrangement uses TRBV11-2 and TRBJ1-4; tentative D call: TRBD1 (5 bases). This CDR3 has 16 residues. V was trimmed by 5 bases and J by 5 bases, leaving 18 bases between them. Germline values: CDR1 SGHAT, CDR2 FQNNGV. The CDR3 sequence: CASSPKTGLRNEKLFF. CDR3 DNA: TGTGCCAGCAGCCCCAAAACAGGCCTAAGGAATGAAAAACTGTTTTTT.

V usage is TRBV6-1 and J usage is TRBJ1-2; the match to TRBD1 covers 7 bases. The junction had 11 bases not matched to a gene; V was cut back by 7 bases and J by 3 bases. Per the germline V gene, CDR1 is MNHNS and CDR2 is SASEGT. The CDR3 totals 15 residues. The CDR3 region is CASITRRGQDYGYTF. CDR3 nucleotides: TGTGCCAGCATCACCCGGAGGGGGCAAGACTATGGCTACACCTTC.

This clone was detected once. The chain is built from TRBV5-1 and TRBJ2-7; 8 positions agree with TRBD1. This CDR3 is 16 amino acids long. The germline V gene encodes CDR1 SGHRS and CDR2 YFSETQ. V lost 4 bases, J lost 4 bases, and 13 bases stayed unmatched. The CDR3 protein is CASSPAAGGDTYEQYF. The CDR3 region has the DNA TGCGCCAGCAGCCCAGCGGCAGGGGGCGATACGTACGAGCAGTACTTC.

DNA of the CDR3: TGTGCCATCAGGGGAGGCACCACGAGCACAGATACGCAGTATTTT. Translating gives CAIRGGTTSTDTQYF. This chain connects TRBV10-3 to TRBJ2-3, with TRBD2 as a possible D gene (6 bases). Trimming took 6 bases from V and 0 from J, leaving 13 bases between them. Germline assignment: CDR1 ENHRY and CDR2 SYGVKD. The CDR3 loop spans 15 amino acids.

J is TRBJ2-1 and V is TRBV5-1; 9 bases fit TRBD2. This CDR3 is built from 14 residues. With V trimmed by 4 bases and J by 6 bases, 5 bases remained unmatched. Germline V CDR1 and CDR2: SGHRS, YFSETQ. CDR3 in DNA: TGCGCCAGCAGCCCCAGCGGGGGGATCAATGAGCAGTTCTTC. This sequence encodes CASSPSGGINEQFF.

The chain uses TRBV19 and TRBJ1-2, with 7 bases fitting TRBD1. The V gene's germline CDR1 is LNHDA and CDR2 SQIVND (reference sequence). Germline trimming cut 6 bases from V and 5 bases from J; bases unmatched to any gene: 9. The CDR3 contains 14 residues. Here the CDR3 reads CASSLRQGFYGYTF. CDR3 DNA sequence: TGTGCCAGTAGCCTAAGACAGGGTTTTTATGGCTACACCTTC.

DNA for the CDR3: TGCGCCAGCAGCTTGGCCCCCACTAGCGACTACGAGCAGTACTTC. Its protein product is CASSLAPTSDYEQYF. V gene TRBV5-1 combines with J gene TRBJ2-7, with 7 nucleotides matching TRBD2. The germline V gene encodes CDR1 SGHRS and CDR2 YFSETQ. This CDR3 region has 15 residues. J was trimmed by 3 bases and V by 0 bases; bases with no gene match: 6.